What follows describes a single T cell receptor (beta chain). The V end was cut by 5 bases, the J end by 0 bases, with 20 bases between. This CDR3 spans 19 amino acids. Per germline, CDR1 SGHTA and CDR2 FQGTGA. The sample originates from a study of T cell changes during pregnancy in multiple sclerosis. The method was immunoSEQ multiplex PCR; TCRdb's version includes in-frame clones alone and lacks a portion of them. This table has around 19,000 clones, 87% appearing once. The source is a female donor in good health, enrolled as a control in a pregnancy study. V is TRBV7-3 and J is TRBJ2-6, with D possibly matching TRBD2 (5 bases). Sequencing used CD8+ T cells from peripheral blood mononuclear cells, obtained in the third trimester of pregnancy. The CDR3 protein is CASSPFGELYYSGANVLTF. The CDR3, as DNA: TGTGCCAGCAGCCCTTTTGGGGAGTTATACTACTCTGGGGCCAACGTCCTGACTTTC. The complete variable domain, with remaining parts taken from reference TRBV7-3 and TRBJ2-6, reads GAGVSQTPSNKVTEKGKYVELRCDPISGHTALYWYRQSLGQGPEFLIYFQGTGAADDSGLPNDRFFAVRPEGSVSTLKIQRTERGDSAVYLCASSPFGELYYSGANVLTFGAGSRLTVL.